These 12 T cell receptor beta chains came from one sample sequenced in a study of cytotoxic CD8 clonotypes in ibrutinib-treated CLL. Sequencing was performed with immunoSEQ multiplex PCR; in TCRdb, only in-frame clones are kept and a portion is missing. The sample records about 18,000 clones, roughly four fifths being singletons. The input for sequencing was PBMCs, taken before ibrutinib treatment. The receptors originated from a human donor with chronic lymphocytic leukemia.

CDR3 residues: CASHPGIGEQFF. DNA of the CDR3: TGTGCCAGCCACCCTGGGATTGGAGAGCAGTTCTTC. The V and J genes are TRBV28 and TRBJ2-1; D remains ambiguous. This CDR3 contains 12 residues. Looked up from germline, CDR1 is MDHEN and CDR2 is SYDVKM. V gave up 8 bases and J gave up 10 bases, with 15 bases separating them.

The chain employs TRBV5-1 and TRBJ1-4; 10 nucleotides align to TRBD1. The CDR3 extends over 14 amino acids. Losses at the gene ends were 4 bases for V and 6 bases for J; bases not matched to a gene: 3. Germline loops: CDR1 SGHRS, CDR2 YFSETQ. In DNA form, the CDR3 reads TGCGCCAGCAGCGACGGGACAGGGGATGAAAAACTGTTTTTT. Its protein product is CASSDGTGDEKLFF.

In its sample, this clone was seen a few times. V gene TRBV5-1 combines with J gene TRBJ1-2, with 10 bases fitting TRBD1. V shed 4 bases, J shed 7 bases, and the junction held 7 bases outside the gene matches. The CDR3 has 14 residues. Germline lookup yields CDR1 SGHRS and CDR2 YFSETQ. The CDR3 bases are TGCGCCAGCAGCCTATCGGGACAGGGGACTGGCTACACCTTC. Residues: CASSLSGQGTGYTF.

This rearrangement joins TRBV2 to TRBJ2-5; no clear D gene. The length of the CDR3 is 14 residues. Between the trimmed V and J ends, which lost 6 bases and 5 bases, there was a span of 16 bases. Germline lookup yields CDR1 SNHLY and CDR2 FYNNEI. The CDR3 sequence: CASSLSTVLETQYF. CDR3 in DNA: TGTGCCAGCAGCCTCAGTACCGTCCTCGAGACCCAGTACTTC. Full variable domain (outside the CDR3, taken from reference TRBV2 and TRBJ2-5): EPEVTQTPSHQVTQMGQEVILRCVPISNHLYFYWYRQILGQKVEFLVSFYNNEISEKSEIFDDQFSVERPDGSNFTLKIRSTKLEDSAMYFCASSLSTVLETQYFGPGTRLLVL.

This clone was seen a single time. This chain's CDR3 is CASVMGTADSYEQYF. The DNA of the CDR3 is TGTGCCAGCGTCATGGGGACAGCCGACTCCTACGAGCAGTACTTC. V usage is TRBV6-5 and J usage is TRBJ2-7, with 7 bases matching TRBD1. Trimming removed 8 bases from V and 0 bases from J; junction bases left unmatched: 10. Germline CDR1 reads MNHEY; CDR2 reads SVGAGI. CDR3 length: 15 amino acids.

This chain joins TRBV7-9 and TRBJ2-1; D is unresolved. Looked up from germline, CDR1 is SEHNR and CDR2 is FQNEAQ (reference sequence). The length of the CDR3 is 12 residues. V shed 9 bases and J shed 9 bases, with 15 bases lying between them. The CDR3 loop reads CASLSDGVEQFF. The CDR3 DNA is TGTGCCAGTCTTTCTGACGGTGTTGAGCAGTTCTTC.

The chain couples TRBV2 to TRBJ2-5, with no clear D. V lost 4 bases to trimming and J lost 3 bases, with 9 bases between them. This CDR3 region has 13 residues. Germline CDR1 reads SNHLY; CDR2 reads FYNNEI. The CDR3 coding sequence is TGTGCCAGCAGTGTTTTCAGCGAAGAGACCCAGTACTTC. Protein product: CASSVFSEETQYF.

CDR3 nucleotide sequence: TGTGCCAGCAGCCCCTCCGACAGATCCGAGCAGTACTTC. Translated, it gives CASSPSDRSEQYF. V gene TRBV5-4 combines with J gene TRBJ2-7, with D maybe TRBD1 (5 bases). Germline loops: CDR1 SGHNT, CDR2 YYREEE (reference sequence). Trimming removed 4 bases at V and 6 bases at J, with 14 bases between. This CDR3 has 13 amino acids.

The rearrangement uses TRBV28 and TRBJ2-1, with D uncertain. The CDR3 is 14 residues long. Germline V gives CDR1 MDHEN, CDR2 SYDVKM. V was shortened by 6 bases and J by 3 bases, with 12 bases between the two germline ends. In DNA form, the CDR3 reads TGTGCCAGCAGAGATCGTGGGGTCTACAATGAGCAGTTCTTC. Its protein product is CASRDRGVYNEQFF.

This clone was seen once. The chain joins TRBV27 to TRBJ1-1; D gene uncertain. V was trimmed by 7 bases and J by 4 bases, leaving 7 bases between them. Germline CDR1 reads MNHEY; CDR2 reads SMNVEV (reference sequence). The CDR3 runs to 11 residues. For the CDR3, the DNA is TGTGCCAGCAATGCTGGCACTGAAGCTTTCTTT. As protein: CASNAGTEAFF.

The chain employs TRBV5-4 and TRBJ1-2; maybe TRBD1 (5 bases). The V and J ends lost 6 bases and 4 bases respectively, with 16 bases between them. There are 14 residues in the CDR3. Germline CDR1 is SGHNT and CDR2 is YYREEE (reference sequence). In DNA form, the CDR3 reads TGTGCCAGCAAAGACAGCCGGGCCTCCTATGGCTACACCTTC. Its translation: CASKDSRASYGYTF.

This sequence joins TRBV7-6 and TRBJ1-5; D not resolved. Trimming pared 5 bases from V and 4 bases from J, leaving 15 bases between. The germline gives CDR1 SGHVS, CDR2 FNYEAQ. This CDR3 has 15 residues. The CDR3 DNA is TGTGCCAGCAGCCCTACTTTCGGCGGAAATCAGCCCCAGCATTTT. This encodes CASSPTFGGNQPQHF.